These 3 T cell receptor beta chains came from one sample sequenced in a study of technical replicates of blood from a few donors. Profiled with immunoSEQ multiplex PCR; TCRdb holds only in-frame clones, not every one. The sample has about 88,000 clones, approximately 94% seen once; the top ten hold 0.25%. The sample consisted of T cells isolated from PBMCs. The receptor source for this set is a human donor in good health.

As concerns this clone: Additional DNA sequences in this sample encode the identical CDR3. This rearrangement joins TRBV7-9 to TRBJ2-7; possible D gene TRBD2, 5 bases. Germline values: CDR1 SEHNR, CDR2 FQNEAQ (reference sequence). The germline V and J ends were trimmed by 5 bases and 4 bases, with 9 bases remaining between them. The CDR3 contains 12 residues. The CDR3 DNA is TGTGCCAGCAGCCTCAGCGGTTACGAGCAGTACTTC. It specifies CASSLSGYEQYF.

This clone was counted a single time. The V and J genes are TRBV7-9 and TRBJ1-4; maybe TRBD1 (6 bases). Germline V gives CDR1 SEHNR, CDR2 FQNEAQ (reference sequence). V was clipped by 3 bases and J by 6 bases, with 11 bases between them. The length of the CDR3 is 14 residues. CDR3 sequence reads: CASSFTGIYEKLFF. The CDR3 DNA sequence: TGTGCCAGCAGCTTTACAGGGATTTATGAAAAACTGTTTTTT. The full variable domain, with the rest looked up from reference TRBV7-9 and TRBJ1-4, is DTGVSQNPRHKITKRGQNVTFRCDPISEHNRLYWYRQTLGQGPEFLTYFQNEAQLEKSRLLSDRFSAERPKGSFSTLEIQRTEQGDSAMYLCASSFTGIYEKLFFGSGTQLSVL.

The chain is built from TRBV12-2 and TRBJ2-2; the D call of TRBD1 is as the table states it, not checked on the DNA. TRBV12-2 is a pseudogene locus. This CDR3 is built from 17 residues. CDR3 protein: CASRLNRVISGTGELFF. The CDR3 DNA reads TGTGCAAGTCGCTTAAACAGGGTTATTAGTGGTACCGGGGAGCTGTTTTTT.